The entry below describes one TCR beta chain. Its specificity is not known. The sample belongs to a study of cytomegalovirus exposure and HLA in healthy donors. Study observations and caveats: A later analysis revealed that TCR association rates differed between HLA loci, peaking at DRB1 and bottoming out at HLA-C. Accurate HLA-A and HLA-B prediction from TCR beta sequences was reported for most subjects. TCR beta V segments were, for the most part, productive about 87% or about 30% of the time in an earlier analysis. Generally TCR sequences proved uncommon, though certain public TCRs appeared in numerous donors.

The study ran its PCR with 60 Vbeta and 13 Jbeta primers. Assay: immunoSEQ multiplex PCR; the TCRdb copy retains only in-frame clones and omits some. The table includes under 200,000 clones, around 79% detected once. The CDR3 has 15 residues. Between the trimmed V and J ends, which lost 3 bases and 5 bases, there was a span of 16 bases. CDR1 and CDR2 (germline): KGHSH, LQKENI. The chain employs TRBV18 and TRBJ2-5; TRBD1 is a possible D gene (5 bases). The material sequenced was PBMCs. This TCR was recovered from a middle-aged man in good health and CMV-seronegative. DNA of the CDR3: TGTGCCAGCTCACCCATCCAAGGGGATTTCGAGACCCAGTACTTC. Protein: CASSPIQGDFETQYF.